This TCR beta chain appears in the sequencing data of a study of metastatic and nonmetastatic thyroid tumors. About the research overall: The study looked at repertoires side by side in blood and in tumor or nodule tissue from malignant and benign thyroid patients.

Ten or more counts support this clone. Before thyroid surgery, none of the patients had received any treatment. MiXCR re-clonotyped the PCR reads for TCRdb. The repertoire has 24,000 or so clones, about 13% of them found once; the top ten carry about 15%. Germline assignment: CDR1 SNHLY and CDR2 FYNNEI. With 6 bases clipped from V and 3 bases from J, the junction kept 12 bases outside the gene matches. This CDR3 region has 17 residues. The sequence was obtained from a female donor with papillary thyroid cancer or a benign thyroid nodule (not recorded which). Some clones in this sample may be carry-over from other donors' samples. The sequencing input was blood. The chain combines TRBV2 with TRBJ2-5, with TRBD2 identical over 11 bases. CDR3 loop: CASSLGLAGPAKETQYF. In DNA, the CDR3 is TGTGCCAGCAGCCTCGGACTAGCGGGCCCCGCCAAAGAGACCCAGTACTTC.